One sample yielded the 23 T cell receptor beta chains listed below, sequenced in a study of CD8 T cell repertoires and HIV-1 epitope variants. Using immunoSEQ multiplex PCR, the repertoire was profiled, and TCRdb retains in-frame clones only, with some absent. Of several thousand clones listed, 64% are singletons. No cognate antigen is known for these TCRs. Input material: cultured CD8+ T cells derived from PBMCs. The receptors were gathered from a male donor with HIV.

The chain uses TRBV28 and TRBJ2-7, with 10 bases lining up with TRBD2. This CDR3 region has 19 residues. From germline, CDR1 is MDHEN and CDR2 SYDVKM. J gave up 0 bases and V 6 bases, and 17 bases lay outside the gene matches. The DNA for the CDR3 is TGTGCCAGCAGCCTAACCGTTCGTATGGGGACTAGCGACTCCTACGAGCAGTACTTC. Its translation is CASSLTVRMGTSDSYEQYF.

By share of the sample, this clone is medium-sized. The chain carries TRBV4-2 and TRBJ2-5; 8 positions match TRBD2. J lost 3 bases, V lost 1 base, and 4 bases had no gene match. The CDR3 spans 15 residues. Germline CDR1 and CDR2: LGHNA and YNFKEQ. CDR3 coding DNA: TGTGCCAGCAGCCAAGGCGGAGCGGGGGAAGAGACCCAGTACTTC. The encoded protein is CASSQGGAGEETQYF.

The DNA for the CDR3 is TGTGCCAGCAGCTCATCCAGTAGGATGACCCAGTACTTC. This encodes CASSSSSRMTQYF. V and J are TRBV9 and TRBJ2-5, with D uncertain. Germline V gene sequence: CDR1 SGDLS, CDR2 YYNGEE. Trimming shortened V by 4 bases and J by 7 bases, and 14 bases separated the two germline ends. This CDR3 region has 13 residues. The full variable domain, with the rest looked up from reference TRBV9 and TRBJ2-5, is DSGVTQTPKHLITATGQRVTLRCSPRSGDLSVYWYQQSLDQGLQFLIQYYNGEERAKGNILERFSAQQFPDLHSELNLSSLELGDSALYFCASSSSSRMTQYFGPGTRLLVL.

The chain joins TRBV14 to TRBJ2-1, with TRBD1 as a possible D gene (5 bases). V was shortened by 4 bases and J by 7 bases, with 17 bases between the two germline ends. The CDR3 contains 15 residues. Germline V gene lookup returns CDR1 SGHDN and CDR2 FVKESK. Here the CDR3 reads CASSLLSAGRNEQFF. For the CDR3, the DNA is TGTGCCAGCAGCCTACTATCGGCAGGGCGGAATGAGCAGTTCTTC.

This clone was observed a single time. V and J are TRBV5-4 and TRBJ2-7, with 9 positions matching TRBD2. This CDR3 comprises 14 residues. J was trimmed by 3 bases and V by 2 bases; bases with no gene match: 3. CDR1 is SGHNT, CDR2 YYREEE, per germline (reference sequence). The CDR3 is CASSFGTSSYEQYF. The CDR3 region has the DNA TGTGCCAGCAGCTTCGGGACTAGCAGCTACGAGCAGTACTTC.

The chain combines TRBV7-9 with TRBJ2-1; D might be TRBD2 (6 bases). Germline V gene lookup returns CDR1 SEHNR and CDR2 FQNEAQ (reference sequence). The CDR3 contains 12 residues. The V gene lost 5 bases and the J gene lost 9 bases, with 11 bases spanning the gap. In DNA form, the CDR3 reads TGTGCCAGCAGCCCCACCGGGGGTGAGCAGTTCTTC. Translating it yields CASSPTGGEQFF.

The chain couples TRBV11-2 to TRBJ1-6; D perhaps matches TRBD1 (6 bases). This CDR3 comprises 15 residues. CDR1 and CDR2 (germline): SGHAT, FQNNGV. Trimming shortened V by 0 bases and J by 6 bases, and 9 bases separated the two germline ends. This CDR3 reads CASSLDRGTNSPLHF. The CDR3, as DNA: TGTGCCAGCAGCTTAGATAGGGGGACTAATTCACCCCTCCACTTT.

This chain connects TRBV14 to TRBJ2-7; D is tentatively TRBD1 or TRBD2 (5 bases each). Between the trimmed V and J ends, which lost 4 bases and 2 bases, there was a span of 15 bases. CDR1 is SGHDN, CDR2 FVKESK, per germline. The CDR3 has 15 residues. This CDR3 is CASSPGPNIPYEQYF. The DNA of the CDR3 is TGTGCCAGCAGCCCGGGACCCAATATTCCCTACGAGCAGTACTTC.

This clone was detected a few times. V and J are TRBV27 and TRBJ1-6, with no clear D. The ends were cut back, 5 bases at V and 8 bases at J, with 16 bases in the middle. CDR1 MNHEY and CDR2 SMNVEV come from the germline V gene (reference sequence). The CDR3 is 15 amino acids. This chain's CDR3 is CASSPPGLGYSPLHF. CDR3 in DNA: TGTGCCAGCAGTCCCCCCGGGCTCGGCTATTCACCCCTCCACTTT.

The rearrangement uses TRBV2 and TRBJ2-3, with 7 bases aligning to TRBD1. CDR3 size: 15 residues. The J segment lost 0 bases and the V segment lost 6 bases, leaving 6 bases of the junction unmatched. From germline, CDR1 is SNHLY and CDR2 FYNNEI. Here the CDR3 DNA reads TGTGCCAGCAGAGGTGGACAGGTTAGCACAGATACGCAGTATTTT. It codes for CASRGGQVSTDTQYF.

The chain uses TRBV27 and TRBJ1-6; the D is unclear. The CDR3 runs to 16 residues. V lost 2 bases, J lost 9 bases, and 17 bases lay in between. CDR1 and CDR2 (germline): MNHEY, SMNVEV (reference sequence). The CDR3, as DNA: TGTGCCAGCAGTTTAGTTGGCGGGCTGGGCCGTTCACCCCTCCACTTT. Translating it yields CASSLVGGLGRSPLHF.

Details on this clone: The junction shows a germline mismatch at one end, possibly a read error. CDR3 loop: CASSLARGAWNAGELFF. CDR3 DNA sequence: TGTGCCAGCAGCTTAGCGCGGGGGGCGTGGAACGCCGGGGAGCTGTTTTTT. The chain combines TRBV7-9 with TRBJ2-2, with 8 bases aligning to TRBD2. The V gene's germline CDR1 is SEHNR and CDR2 FQNEAQ (reference sequence). The CDR3 has 17 amino acids.

The chain links TRBV10-2 to TRBJ1-3; maybe TRBD1 (5 bases). Germline assignment: CDR1 WSHSY and CDR2 SAAADI. The CDR3 is made up of 15 amino acids. The V end lost 10 bases, the J end lost 0 bases, and 16 bases lay between the germline ends. The CDR3 sequence is CATADILSSGNTIYF. The CDR3 nucleotides are TGCGCCACCGCGGACATCCTGAGCTCTGGAAACACCATATATTTT.

A note on this clone: Within the sample, other DNA sequences also encode this same CDR3. V usage is TRBV27 and J usage is TRBJ1-1; D is unresolved. V was trimmed by 2 bases and J by 14 bases, leaving 18 bases between them. The germline V gene has CDR1 MNHEY and CDR2 SMNVEV (reference sequence). The CDR3 has 13 amino acids. The chain's CDR3 is CASSLPGGVGAFF. The CDR3 coding sequence is TGTGCCAGCAGTTTACCCGGCGGGGTCGGAGCCTTCTTT.

The CDR3 sequence is CAILDPFSPWTEAFF. CDR3 nucleotides: TGTGCCATCCTGGACCCTTTCTCGCCGTGGACTGAAGCTTTCTTT. The chain joins TRBV10-3 to TRBJ1-1; D gene unclear. The CDR3 is 15 residues long. V was cut by 8 bases and J by 5 bases, with 21 bases left in between. CDR1 ENHRY and CDR2 SYGVKD come from the germline V gene.

This rearrangement joins TRBV15 to TRBJ2-2; 8 bases line up with TRBD2. V dropped 1 base and J dropped 5; count of bases not matched to a gene: 6. The CDR3 loop spans 16 amino acids. Germline loops: CDR1 LNHNV, CDR2 YYDKDF (reference sequence). The chain's CDR3 is CATSRGGRGATGELFF. For the CDR3, the DNA is TGTGCCACCAGCAGAGGGGGGCGGGGGGCGACCGGGGAGCTGTTTTTT.

The J gene is TRBJ1-5, the V gene TRBV2; weak D call: TRBD1 (5 bases). CDR1 SNHLY and CDR2 FYNNEI come from the germline V gene. Trimming removed 3 bases at V and 4 bases at J, with 7 bases between. The CDR3 sequence is 13 residues long. The chain's CDR3 is CASSEGRNQPQHF. CDR3 nucleotides: TGTGCCAGCAGTGAGGGGCGTAATCAGCCCCAGCATTTT.

By proportion, this clone is medium-sized. This chain joins TRBV29-1 and TRBJ2-3, with D maybe TRBD2 (5 bases). This CDR3 contains 14 residues. The germline gives CDR1 SQVTM, CDR2 ANQGSEA. The V and J ends lost 7 bases and 2 bases respectively, with 16 bases between them. The CDR3 spells CSAAGTESTDTQYF. CDR3 coding DNA: TGCAGCGCGGCGGGCACCGAGTCCACAGATACGCAGTATTTT.

This clone is a singleton in its sample. This sequence joins TRBV13 and TRBJ1-1; D not resolved. Deletions cut 1 base from V and 4 bases from J, with 7 bases between. This CDR3 is 13 amino acids long. CDR1 PRHDT and CDR2 FYEKMQ come from the germline V gene (reference sequence). The DNA for the CDR3 is TGTGCCAGCAGCTTAGAAGGGAGCACTGAAGCTTTCTTT. This gives the protein CASSLEGSTEAFF.

There are a few counts of this clone. V and J are TRBV6-6 and TRBJ1-2; 7 nucleotides match TRBD1. Looked up from germline, CDR1 is MNHNY and CDR2 is SVGAGI (reference sequence). The junction had 7 bases not matched to a gene; V was cut back by 7 bases and J by 5 bases. The CDR3 covers 13 residues. This chain's CDR3 is CASTFWTGYGYTF. The CDR3 bases are TGTGCCAGCACCTTCTGGACAGGTTATGGCTACACCTTC.

This sequence joins TRBV7-2 and TRBJ2-5, with TRBD1 identical over 10 bases. The DNA end favors TRBJ2-7, so the J call may be wrong. Germline CDR1 reads SGHTA; CDR2 reads FQGNSA. CDR3 length equals 17 residues. The CDR3 here is CASSSEGTGDNSYEQYF. DNA of the CDR3: TGTGCCAGCAGCTCGGAAGGGACAGGGGATAACTCCTACGAGCAGTACTTC.

V usage is TRBV19 and J usage is TRBJ1-1, with TRBD1 matching 7 bases. Germline lookup yields CDR1 LNHDA and CDR2 SQIVND (reference sequence). Losses at the gene ends were 1 base for V and 1 base for J; bases not matched to a gene: 0. The CDR3 has 14 amino acids. CDR3: CASSIGTGNTEAFF. The CDR3 nucleotides are TGTGCCAGTAGTATAGGGACAGGGAACACTGAAGCTTTCTTT.

CDR3 in amino acids: CASSSVMSSGNTIYF. The CDR3 nucleotides read TGTGCCAGCAGTTCCGTCATGAGCTCTGGAAACACCATATATTTT. V usage is TRBV27 and J usage is TRBJ1-3; no clear D gene. This CDR3 comprises 15 residues. V was clipped by 4 bases and J by 0 bases, with 10 bases between them. From germline, CDR1 is MNHEY and CDR2 SMNVEV (reference sequence).